The sample holds one count of the clone carrying this T cell receptor (beta chain). Antigen specificity is unknown. The naive CD8 fraction comprised CD45RO-negative cells positively selected for CCR7 and excluded terminally differentiated effector memory CD45RA+ cells. This entry belongs to a study of shared clonotypes between healthy human individuals. Whole-study context: A donor's plate count was three for CD4 naive and three for CD4 memory; CD8 naive had two and CD8 memory one.

Sequencing was at deep level. Original data processing: With immunoSEQ giving junction-only sequences and no quality scores, filtering differed. Assay used: immunoSEQ multiplex PCR; TCRdb lists only in-frame clones, some missing. That table supplies the V and J calls and clone size; D and trimming were determined from the DNA. The repertoire holds 630,000 or so clones, with roughly 98% as singletons. The study, taken as a whole, reports: The rarefaction results pointed to incomplete sorted-subset sequencing despite large depth.

Germline loops: CDR1 MNHEY, CDR2 SVGAGI. The CDR3 totals 15 residues. V lost 2 bases and J 3 bases, leaving 10 bases between the germline ends. The source of this sequence is a young man in good health. Sequenced: naive CD8+ T cells sorted from blood. The chain joins TRBV6-5 to TRBJ2-2; tentative D call: TRBD1 (6 bases). The CDR3 DNA reads as TGTGCCAGCAGTTACGGCCACAGGGACACCGGGGAGCTGTTTTTT. The encoded protein is CASSYGHRDTGELFF.